This T cell receptor (beta chain) was captured in a study of shared clonotypes between healthy human individuals. Study at large: CD4 naive cells filled three plates per donor, CD4 memory three, CD8 naive two and CD8 memory one. Study conclusions and caveats: Naive CD4 clonotypes overlapped across a handful of donors at roughly 4.5%. Sampling covered blood only; tissue repertoires likely differ.

The repertoire was sequenced with immunoSEQ multiplex PCR; TCRdb's copy has only in-frame clones and lacks some. The sample consists of millions of clones, over 85% of them appearing once. Trimming took off 5 bases at V and 3 bases at J, with 13 bases between the two ends. The CDR3 has 14 residues. From germline, CDR1 is MNHNS and CDR2 SASEGT. CD45RO-negative, CCR7-positively selected cells formed the naive CD8 fraction, excluding terminally differentiated effector memory CD45RA+ cells. HIV-negative, healthy adults without recent acute infections or vaccinations were the donors. In this sample, this clone turned up once. Its target is not known.

The sequencing input was naive CD8+ T cells sorted from blood. The chain joins TRBV6-1 to TRBJ1-2; D might be TRBD1 (6 bases). The sequence derives from a man between 18 and 29 years old in good health. This chain's CDR3 is CASSSTGTHYGYTF. The DNA of the CDR3 is TGTGCCAGCAGTTCGACCGGGACACACTATGGCTACACCTTC.